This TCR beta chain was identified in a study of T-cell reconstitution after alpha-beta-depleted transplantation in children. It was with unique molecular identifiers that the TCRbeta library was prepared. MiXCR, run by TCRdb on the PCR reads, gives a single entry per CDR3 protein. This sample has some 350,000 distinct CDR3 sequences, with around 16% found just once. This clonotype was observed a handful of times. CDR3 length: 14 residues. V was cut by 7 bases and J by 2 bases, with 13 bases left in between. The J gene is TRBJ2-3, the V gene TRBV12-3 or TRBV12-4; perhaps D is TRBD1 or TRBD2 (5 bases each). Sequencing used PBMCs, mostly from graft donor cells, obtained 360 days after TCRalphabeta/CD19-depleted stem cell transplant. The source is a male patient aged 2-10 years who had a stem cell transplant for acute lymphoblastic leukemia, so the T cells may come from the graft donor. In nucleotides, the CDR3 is TGTGCCAGCACCCGGGGCGGGCTCACAGATACGCAGTATTTT. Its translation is CASTRGGLTDTQYF.